Following are 19 T cell receptor beta chains from one sample sequenced in a study of early T cells in non-severe SARS-CoV-2 infection. TCRdb independently ran MiXCR on the 5' RACE reads; one entry per CDR3 protein. The sample yields around 99,000 distinct CDR3 sequences, more than 9.5% seen once. The sequenced sample was whole blood. All receptors come from an adult who was a healthcare worker with PCR-confirmed SARS-CoV-2 infection or an uninfected control (not recorded which).

This CDR3 reads CASSVRTDRVDGYTF. The CDR3 DNA follows: TGTGCCAGCTCAGTCAGAACGGACAGGGTGGATGGCTACACCTTC. The V and J genes are TRBV18 and TRBJ1-2; 8 nucleotides match TRBD1. This CDR3 is built from 15 residues. CDR1 is KGHSH and CDR2 is LQKENI in the germline V gene. With 5 bases clipped from V and 6 bases from J, the junction kept 11 bases outside the gene matches. Looking up the rest from reference TRBV18 and TRBJ1-2 gives the full variable domain: NAGVMQNPRHLVRRRGQEARLRCSPMKGHSHVYWYRQLPEEGLKFMVYLQKENIIDESGMPKERFSAEFPKEGPSILRIQQVVRGDSAAYFCASSVRTDRVDGYTFGSGTRLTVV.

This clonotype was counted ten times or more. V gene TRBV28 combines with J gene TRBJ2-1; D gene ambiguous. The V end was cut by 2 bases, the J end by 6 bases, with 5 bases between. The CDR3 runs 12 residues. The germline CDR1 and CDR2 sequences are MDHEN and SYDVKM. The CDR3 nucleotides are TGTGCCAGCAGTTTACTAGGCAATGAGCAGTTCTTC. It specifies CASSLLGNEQFF.

The table lists this clonotype with a few counts. The chain is built from TRBV6-2 or TRBV6-3 and TRBJ1-2; D is unclear. V dropped 7 bases and J dropped 11 bases, with 23 bases sitting between them. Looked up from germline, CDR1 is MNHEY and CDR2 is SVGEGT. The CDR3 spans 14 residues. The CDR3 spells CASTLLSRTAEYTF. CDR3 in DNA: TGTGCCAGCACCTTACTAAGCCGGACGGCGGAATACACCTTC.

The V and J genes are TRBV12-3 or TRBV12-4 and TRBJ1-5; TRBD1 might be the D (5 bases). Trimming removed 5 bases at V and 8 bases at J, with 13 bases between. The CDR3 consists of 13 residues. The DNA of the CDR3 is TGTGCCAGCAGTCATGGGGGTGGAAAGCCCCAGCATTTT. As protein: CASSHGGGKPQHF.

The chain links TRBV28 to TRBJ1-1, with 8 positions matching TRBD1. V lost 2 bases and J lost 5; bases outside the gene matches: 10. In germline, CDR1 is MDHEN, CDR2 SYDVKM. The CDR3 has 16 amino acids. This CDR3 reads CASSLVRQGRVTEAFF. Written as DNA, the CDR3 is TGTGCCAGCAGTTTAGTGAGACAGGGGCGGGTGACTGAAGCTTTCTTT.

This clonotype appeared many times. CDR3 sequence (DNA): TGTGCCAGCAGCTCCCAAACGGGAAACACCATATATTTT. This gives the protein CASSSQTGNTIYF. The chain joins TRBV5-4 to TRBJ1-3, with unresolved D. The CDR3 contains 13 residues. V lost 3 bases, J lost 4 bases, and 8 bases lay in between. In germline, CDR1 is SGHNT, CDR2 YYREEE (reference sequence). The complete variable domain, with remaining parts taken from reference TRBV5-4 and TRBJ1-3, reads ETGVTQSPTHLIKTRGQQVTLRCSSQSGHNTVSWYQQALGQGPQFIFQYYREEENGRGNFPPRFSGLQFPNYSSELNVNALELDDSALYLCASSSQTGNTIYFGEGSWLTVV.

This clonotype has at least ten counts. This chain uses TRBV28 with TRBJ2-3; 8 bases map to TRBD2. This CDR3 spans 17 amino acids. The trim removed 1 base at V and 4 bases at J, leaving 10 bases unmatched. CDR1 MDHEN and CDR2 SYDVKM come from the germline V gene. The CDR3 reads CASSLYPAGVFPDTQYF. Here the CDR3 DNA reads TGTGCCAGCAGTTTATATCCAGCGGGAGTCTTTCCAGATACGCAGTATTTT. The full variable domain, with the rest looked up from reference TRBV28 and TRBJ2-3, is DVKVTQSSRYLVKRTGEKVFLECVQDMDHENMFWYRQDPGLGLRLIYFSYDVKMKEKGDIPEGYSVSREKKERFSLILESASTNQTSMYLCASSLYPAGVFPDTQYFGPGTRLTVL.

This sequence joins TRBV5-1 and TRBJ2-5, with a weak D call TRBD2 (6 bases). V lost 1 base and J lost 4, with 8 bases in between. The CDR3 spans 13 residues. Looked up from germline, CDR1 is SGHRS and CDR2 is YFSETQ. The CDR3 loop is CASSLRGGETQYF. The CDR3 coding sequence is TGCGCCAGCAGCTTGCGGGGAGGAGAGACCCAGTACTTC.

This chain's CDR3 is CASKYPGFQETQYF. CDR3 sequence (DNA): TGTGCCAGCAAGTATCCGGGATTTCAAGAGACCCAGTACTTC. This chain uses TRBV6-2 or TRBV6-3 with TRBJ2-5, with D possibly TRBD2 on 5 matching bases. This CDR3 has 14 residues. V was trimmed by 7 bases and J by 2 bases, leaving 14 bases between them. CDR1 is MNHEY, CDR2 SVGEGT, per germline.

The CDR3 loop reads CASSQGLSTDTQYF. Written as DNA, the CDR3 is TGTGCCAGCAGCCAGGGCCTTAGCACAGATACGCAGTATTTT. This chain joins TRBV12-3 or TRBV12-4 and TRBJ2-3; TRBD1 might be the D (5 bases). The CDR3 is made up of 14 amino acids. The germline V and J ends were trimmed by 6 bases and 0 bases, with 10 bases remaining between them.

This clonotype was observed a handful of times. J is TRBJ1-5 and V is TRBV20-1, with a tentative D call TRBD1 (5 bases). The germline CDR1 and CDR2 sequences are DFQATT and SNEGSKA (reference sequence). Between the trimmed V and J ends, which lost 6 bases and 0 bases, there was a span of 15 bases. This CDR3 comprises 15 residues. CDR3 nucleotide sequence: TGCAGTGCCCCCCCGGGGCAGGCTAGCAATCAGCCCCAGCATTTT. Its translation is CSAPPGQASNQPQHF.

There are many counts of this clonotype. V usage is TRBV11-2 and J usage is TRBJ2-7, with a weak D call TRBD1 (6 bases). V was pared by 5 bases and J by 5 bases, with 19 bases between. Germline loops: CDR1 SGHAT, CDR2 FQNNGV. This CDR3 has 15 amino acids. The CDR3 region is CASSTATGLIHEQYF. The CDR3 nucleotides read TGTGCCAGCAGCACCGCAACAGGGCTAATCCACGAGCAGTACTTC. Full variable domain (missing parts from reference TRBV11-2 and TRBJ2-7): EAGVAQSPRYKIIEKRQSVAFWCNPISGHATLYWYQQILGQGPKLLIQFQNNGVVDDSQLPKDRFSAERLKGVDSTLKIQPAKLEDSAVYLCASSTATGLIHEQYFGPGTRLTVT.

This clonotype was recorded a few times. The chain recombines TRBV20-1 with TRBJ2-1, with TRBD1 identical over 7 bases. CDR3 size: 15 residues. Germline-derived CDR1 and CDR2 are DFQATT and SNEGSKA (reference sequence). With V trimmed by 6 bases and J by 4 bases, 12 bases remained unmatched. The DNA for the CDR3 is TGCAGTGCGGGTGAACGGGACAGAAGATACAATGAGCAGTTCTTC. The encoded protein is CSAGERDRRYNEQFF.

This clonotype appeared once. One end of the junction is discordant with germline, which a read error may explain. This chain uses TRBV5-1 with TRBJ2-1; D gene ambiguous. Germline CDR1 SGHRS, CDR2 YFSETQ. The length of the CDR3 is 14 residues. For the CDR3, the DNA is TGCGCCGGCAGCTTAGGCTTCGTCGGGAATGAGCAGTTCTTC. It translates to CAGSLGFVGNEQFF.

This clonotype was recorded a few times. The chain couples TRBV9 to TRBJ2-2, with 8 bases aligning to TRBD1. CDR3 length equals 20 residues. V lost 2 bases and J lost 3; bases outside the gene matches: 18. CDR1 and CDR2 from the germline V gene are SGDLS and YYNGEE. This CDR3 is CASSVYGTGMFLRDTGELFF. The CDR3 DNA reads TGTGCCAGCAGCGTTTACGGGACAGGAATGTTTTTGAGAGACACCGGGGAGCTGTTTTTT.

J is TRBJ2-1 and V is TRBV6-1, with a weak D call TRBD2 (6 bases). Trimming removed 4 bases at V and 2 bases at J, with 15 bases between. The CDR3 runs to 16 residues. Germline CDR1 reads MNHNS; CDR2 reads SASEGT. CDR3 bases: TGTGCCAGCAGTGTCCGGCGGGACTTCCCCTACAATGAGCAGTTCTTC. Translating it yields CASSVRRDFPYNEQFF.

The CDR3 sequence is CASSTGQSSYEQYF. CDR3 coding DNA: TGCGCCAGCAGCACGGGACAGAGCTCCTACGAGCAGTACTTC. The V call is TRBV5-1, the J call TRBJ2-7, with TRBD1 identical over 7 bases. V lost 4 bases to trimming and J lost 0 bases; unmatched junction nucleotides: 4. This CDR3 has 14 residues. The V gene's germline CDR1 is SGHRS and CDR2 YFSETQ.

Many counts were recorded for this clonotype. The chain is built from TRBV7-8 and TRBJ2-5; D may be TRBD1 (6 bases). Trimming stripped 5 bases from V and 5 bases from J, with 12 bases between. The CDR3 spans 13 residues. Germline V gives CDR1 SGHVS, CDR2 FQNEAQ. CDR3 nucleotide sequence: TGTGCCAGCAGCGTGGACAGCCCGGAGACCCAGTACTTC. This sequence encodes CASSVDSPETQYF.

This chain uses TRBV29-1 with TRBJ2-1; D not certain. This CDR3 has 11 amino acids. Trimming cost V 3 bases and J 9 bases, with 9 bases left between them. The germline CDR1 and CDR2 sequences are SQVTM and ANQGSEA. CDR3 residues: CSVDGDFEQFF. The CDR3, as DNA: TGCAGCGTTGACGGCGATTTTGAGCAGTTCTTC.